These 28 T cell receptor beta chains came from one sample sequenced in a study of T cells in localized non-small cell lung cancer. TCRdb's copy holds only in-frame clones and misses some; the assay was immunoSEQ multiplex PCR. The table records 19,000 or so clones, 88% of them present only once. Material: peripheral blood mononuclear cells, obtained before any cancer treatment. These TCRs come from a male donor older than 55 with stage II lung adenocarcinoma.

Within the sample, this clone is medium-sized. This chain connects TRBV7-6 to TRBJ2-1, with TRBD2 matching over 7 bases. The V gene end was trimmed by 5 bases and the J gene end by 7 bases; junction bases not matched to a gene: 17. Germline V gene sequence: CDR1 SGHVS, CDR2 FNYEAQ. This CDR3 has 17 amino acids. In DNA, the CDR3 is TGTGCCAGCAGCCCCCAGGGAGGATGGGGGGGGTGGAATGAGCAGTTCTTC. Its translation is CASSPQGGWGGWNEQFF.

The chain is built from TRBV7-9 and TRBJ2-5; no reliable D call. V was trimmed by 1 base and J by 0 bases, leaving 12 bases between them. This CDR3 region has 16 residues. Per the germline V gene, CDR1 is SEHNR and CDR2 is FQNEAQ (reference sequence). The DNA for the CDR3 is TGTGCCAGCAGCTTAGTACTCGTGGGCGACCAAGAGACCCAGTACTTC. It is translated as CASSLVLVGDQETQYF.

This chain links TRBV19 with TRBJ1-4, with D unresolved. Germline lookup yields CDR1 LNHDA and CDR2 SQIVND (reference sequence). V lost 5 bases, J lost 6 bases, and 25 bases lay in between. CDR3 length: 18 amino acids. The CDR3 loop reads CASSAGLVSRRIYEKLFF. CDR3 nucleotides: TGTGCCAGTAGTGCCGGTTTGGTATCCCGCCGGATCTATGAAAAACTGTTTTTT.

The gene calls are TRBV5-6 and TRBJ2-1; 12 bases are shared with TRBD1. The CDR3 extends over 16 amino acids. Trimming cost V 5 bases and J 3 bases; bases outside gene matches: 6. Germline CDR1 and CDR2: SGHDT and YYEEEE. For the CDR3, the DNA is TGTGCCAGCAGTCGGGACAGGGGGCGCGTCTACAATGAGCAGTTCTTC. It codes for CASSRDRGRVYNEQFF.

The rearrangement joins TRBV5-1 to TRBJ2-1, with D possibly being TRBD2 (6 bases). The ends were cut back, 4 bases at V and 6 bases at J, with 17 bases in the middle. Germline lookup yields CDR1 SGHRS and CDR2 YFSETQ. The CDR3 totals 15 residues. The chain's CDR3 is CASSALGTPFNEQFF. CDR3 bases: TGCGCCAGCAGCGCCCTCGGGACTCCCTTCAATGAGCAGTTCTTC.

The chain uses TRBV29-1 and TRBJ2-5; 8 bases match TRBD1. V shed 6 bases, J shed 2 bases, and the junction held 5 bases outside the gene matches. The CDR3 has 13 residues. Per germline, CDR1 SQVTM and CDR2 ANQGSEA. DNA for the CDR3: TGCAGCGTCATCCGGGACAGGCAAGAGACCCAGTACTTC. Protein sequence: CSVIRDRQETQYF.

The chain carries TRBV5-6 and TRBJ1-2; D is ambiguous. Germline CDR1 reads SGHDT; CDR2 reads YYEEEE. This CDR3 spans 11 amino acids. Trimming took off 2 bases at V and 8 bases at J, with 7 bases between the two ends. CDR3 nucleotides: TGTGCCAGCAGCTTTCGTCGGGGCTACACCTTC. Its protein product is CASSFRRGYTF.

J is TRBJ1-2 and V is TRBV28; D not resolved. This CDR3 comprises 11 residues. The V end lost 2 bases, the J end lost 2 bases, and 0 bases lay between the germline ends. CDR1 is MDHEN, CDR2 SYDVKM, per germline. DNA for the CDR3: TGTGCCAGCAGTTTAAACTATGGCTACACCTTC. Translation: CASSLNYGYTF.

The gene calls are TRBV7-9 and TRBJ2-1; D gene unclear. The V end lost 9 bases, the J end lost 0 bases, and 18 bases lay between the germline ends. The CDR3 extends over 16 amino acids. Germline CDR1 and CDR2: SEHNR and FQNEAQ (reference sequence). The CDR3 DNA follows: TGTGCCAGAAACAAACTTGCGGCTCGCTCCTACAATGAGCAGTTCTTC. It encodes CARNKLAARSYNEQFF. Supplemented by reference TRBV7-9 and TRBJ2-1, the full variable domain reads DTGVSQNPRHKITKRGQNVTFRCDPISEHNRLYWYRQTLGQGPEFLTYFQNEAQLEKSRLLSDRFSAERPKGSFSTLEIQRTEQGDSAMYLCARNKLAARSYNEQFFGPGTRLTVL.

DNA of the CDR3: TGCAGCGTTGTGGGGGGAGGGGGCGGCACAGATACGCAGTATTTT. It translates to CSVVGGGGGTDTQYF. This chain joins TRBV29-1 and TRBJ2-3, with D possibly being TRBD1 or TRBD2 (7 bases each). The germline CDR1 and CDR2 sequences are SQVTM and ANQGSEA. The CDR3 has 15 residues. V dropped 4 bases and J dropped 1 base, with 15 bases sitting between them.

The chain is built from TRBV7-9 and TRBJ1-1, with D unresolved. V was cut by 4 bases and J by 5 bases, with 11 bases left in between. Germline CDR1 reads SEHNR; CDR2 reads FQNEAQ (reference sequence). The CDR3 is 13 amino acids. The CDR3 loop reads CASSYRWETEAFF. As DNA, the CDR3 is TGTGCCAGCAGCTATCGTTGGGAGACTGAAGCTTTCTTT. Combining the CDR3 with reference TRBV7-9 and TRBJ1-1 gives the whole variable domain DTGVSQNPRHKITKRGQNVTFRCDPISEHNRLYWYRQTLGQGPEFLTYFQNEAQLEKSRLLSDRFSAERPKGSFSTLEIQRTEQGDSAMYLCASSYRWETEAFFGQGTRLTVV.

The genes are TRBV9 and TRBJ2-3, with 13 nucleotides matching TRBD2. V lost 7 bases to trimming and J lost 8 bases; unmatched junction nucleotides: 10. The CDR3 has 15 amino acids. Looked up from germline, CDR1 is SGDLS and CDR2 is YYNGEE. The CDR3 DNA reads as TGTGCCAGCGGCGAAGGACTAGCGGGAGAGGGTACGCAGTATTTT. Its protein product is CASGEGLAGEGTQYF.

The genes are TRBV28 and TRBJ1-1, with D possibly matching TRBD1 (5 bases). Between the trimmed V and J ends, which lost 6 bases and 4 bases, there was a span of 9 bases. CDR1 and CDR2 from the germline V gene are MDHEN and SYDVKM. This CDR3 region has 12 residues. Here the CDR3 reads CASRGGVTEAFF. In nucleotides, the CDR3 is TGTGCCAGCAGGGGAGGGGTCACTGAAGCTTTCTTT.

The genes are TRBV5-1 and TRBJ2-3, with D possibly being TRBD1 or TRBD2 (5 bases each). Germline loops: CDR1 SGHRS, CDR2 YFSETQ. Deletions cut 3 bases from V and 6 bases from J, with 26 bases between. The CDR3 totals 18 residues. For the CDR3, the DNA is TGCGCCAGCAGCTCCCGTGGGGGTATAGCGCGCCGGGCGGATACGCAGTATTTT. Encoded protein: CASSSRGGIARRADTQYF.

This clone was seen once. In nucleotides, the CDR3 is TGTGCCAGCAGTATATTAACAGATACGCAGTATTTT. As protein: CASSILTDTQYF. The rearrangement joins TRBV28 to TRBJ2-3; D unclear. V was shortened by 5 bases and J by 3 bases, with 6 bases between the two germline ends. The length of the CDR3 is 12 residues. Germline assignment: CDR1 MDHEN and CDR2 SYDVKM.

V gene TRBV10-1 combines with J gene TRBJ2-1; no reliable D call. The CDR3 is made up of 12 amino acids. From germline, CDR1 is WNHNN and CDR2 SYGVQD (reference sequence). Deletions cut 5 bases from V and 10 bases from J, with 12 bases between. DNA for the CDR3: TGCGCCAGCAGTAAGGGTGGTACAGAGCAGTTCTTC. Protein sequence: CASSKGGTEQFF.

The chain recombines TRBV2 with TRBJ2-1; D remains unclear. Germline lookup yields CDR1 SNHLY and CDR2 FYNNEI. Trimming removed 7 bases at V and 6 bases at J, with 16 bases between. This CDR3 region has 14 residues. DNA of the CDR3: TGTGCCAGCAAAGATAGGTTCGTGGGCAATGAGCAGTTCTTC. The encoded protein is CASKDRFVGNEQFF.

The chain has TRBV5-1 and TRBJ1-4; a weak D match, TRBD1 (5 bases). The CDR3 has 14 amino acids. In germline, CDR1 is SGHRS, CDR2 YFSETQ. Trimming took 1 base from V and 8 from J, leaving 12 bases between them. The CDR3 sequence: CASSLRQGGEKLFF. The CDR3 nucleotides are TGCGCCAGCAGCTTGAGGCAGGGAGGCGAAAAACTGTTTTTT. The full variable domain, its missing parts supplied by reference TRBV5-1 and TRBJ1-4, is KAGVTQTPRYLIKTRGQQVTLSCSPISGHRSVSWYQQTPGQGLQFLFEYFSETQRNKGNFPGRFSGRQFSNSRSEMNVSTLELGDSALYLCASSLRQGGEKLFFGSGTQLSVL.

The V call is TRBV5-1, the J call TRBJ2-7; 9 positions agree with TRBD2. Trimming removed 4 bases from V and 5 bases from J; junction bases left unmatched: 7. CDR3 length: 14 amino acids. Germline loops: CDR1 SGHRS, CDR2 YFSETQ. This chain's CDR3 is CASSALAGINEQYF. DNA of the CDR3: TGCGCCAGCAGCGCCCTAGCGGGAATCAACGAGCAGTACTTC.

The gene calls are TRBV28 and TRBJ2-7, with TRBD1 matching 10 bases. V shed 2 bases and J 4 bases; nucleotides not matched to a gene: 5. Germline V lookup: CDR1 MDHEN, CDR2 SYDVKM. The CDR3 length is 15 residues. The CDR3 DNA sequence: TGTGCCAGCAGTTTACATGGGACAGGGGCGTACGAGCAGTACTTC. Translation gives CASSLHGTGAYEQYF.

This chain's CDR3 is CASSLGDTGRNEQFF. The DNA for the CDR3 is TGTGCCAGCAGCTTAGGGGACACCGGGCGCAATGAGCAGTTCTTC. The rearrangement uses TRBV7-9 and TRBJ2-1; D is perhaps TRBD1 (6 bases). CDR1 is SEHNR and CDR2 is FQNEAQ in the germline V gene (reference sequence). The V end was cut by 1 base, the J end by 6 bases, with 13 bases between. The length of the CDR3 is 15 residues. The whole variable domain, remainder taken from reference TRBV7-9 and TRBJ2-1, is DTGVSQNPRHKITKRGQNVTFRCDPISEHNRLYWYRQTLGQGPEFLTYFQNEAQLEKSRLLSDRFSAERPKGSFSTLEIQRTEQGDSAMYLCASSLGDTGRNEQFFGPGTRLTVL.

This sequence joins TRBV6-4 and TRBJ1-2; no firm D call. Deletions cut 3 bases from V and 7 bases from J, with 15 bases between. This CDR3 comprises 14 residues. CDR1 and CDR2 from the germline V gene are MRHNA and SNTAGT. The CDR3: CASSEEMSRGGYTF. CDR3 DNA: TGTGCCAGCAGTGAGGAAATGAGCCGAGGTGGCTACACCTTC.

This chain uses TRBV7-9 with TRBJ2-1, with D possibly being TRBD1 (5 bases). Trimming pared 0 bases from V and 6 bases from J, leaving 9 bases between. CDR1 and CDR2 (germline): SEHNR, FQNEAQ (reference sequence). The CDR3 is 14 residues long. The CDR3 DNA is TGTGCCAGCAGCTTAGCGAGCCAGGGCAATGAGCAGTTCTTC. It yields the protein CASSLASQGNEQFF.

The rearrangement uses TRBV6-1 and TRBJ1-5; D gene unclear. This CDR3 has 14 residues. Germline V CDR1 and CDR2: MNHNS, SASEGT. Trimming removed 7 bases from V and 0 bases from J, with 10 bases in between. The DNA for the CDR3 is TGTGCCAGCAAGCAGTTTACTAGCAATCAGCCCCAGCATTTT. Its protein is CASKQFTSNQPQHF.

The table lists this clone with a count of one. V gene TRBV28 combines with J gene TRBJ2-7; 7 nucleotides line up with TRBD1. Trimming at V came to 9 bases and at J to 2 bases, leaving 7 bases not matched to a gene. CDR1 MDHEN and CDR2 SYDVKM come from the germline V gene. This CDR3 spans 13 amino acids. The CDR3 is CASRPQGTYEQYF. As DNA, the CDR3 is TGTGCCAGTCGGCCACAGGGGACCTACGAGCAGTACTTC.

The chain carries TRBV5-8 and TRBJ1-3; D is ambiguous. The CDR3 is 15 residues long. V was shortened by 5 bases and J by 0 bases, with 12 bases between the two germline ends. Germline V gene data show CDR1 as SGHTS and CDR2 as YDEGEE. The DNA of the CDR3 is TGTGCCAGCAGTACGGGATACAGCTCTGGAAACACCATATATTTT. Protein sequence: CASSTGYSSGNTIYF. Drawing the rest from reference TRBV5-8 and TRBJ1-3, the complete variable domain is EAGVTQSPTHLIKTRGQQATLRCSPISGHTSVYWYQQALGLGLQFLLWYDEGEERNRGNFPPRFSGRQFPNYSSELNVNALELEDSALYLCASSTGYSSGNTIYFGEGSWLTVV.

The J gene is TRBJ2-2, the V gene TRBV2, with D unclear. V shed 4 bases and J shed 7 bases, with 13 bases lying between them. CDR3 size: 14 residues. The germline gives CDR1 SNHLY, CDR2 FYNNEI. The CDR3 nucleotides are TGTGCCAGCAGTGGCCTTTTTGTCGGCGGGGAGCTGTTTTTT. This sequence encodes CASSGLFVGGELFF.

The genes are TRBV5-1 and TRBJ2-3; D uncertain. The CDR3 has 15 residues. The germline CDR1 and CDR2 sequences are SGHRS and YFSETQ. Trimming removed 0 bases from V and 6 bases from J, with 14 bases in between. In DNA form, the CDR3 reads TGCGCCAGCAGCTTGGTCGACCGTAGGAGTGATACGCAGTATTTT. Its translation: CASSLVDRRSDTQYF.